The present TCR beta chain was sequenced within a study of T-cell memory formation after mild COVID-19. Whole-study findings and limits: Second-wave clones with a day 37 peak had unconfirmed SARS-CoV-2 specificity. Pre-infection memory already had some responding clones, implying cross-reactive memory joined. Clones shrinking between day 15 and 85 showed a balanced CD4/CD8 split, and those that grew later tilted toward CD4+.

Via MiXCR, TCRdb re-called the 5' RACE reads, giving one row per CDR3 protein. This table has about 210,000 distinct CDR3 sequences, around 30% appearing once. The table lists this clonotype with a few counts. The antigen is not known. The CDR3 loop spans 15 amino acids. Looked up from germline, CDR1 is SGDLS and CDR2 is YYNGEE. V was clipped by 4 bases and J by 1 base; unmatched bases: 6. The sequence came from an adult woman who had mild COVID-19 (a few samples of this study predate the infection). Cell type and time point are not known. Sequencing input: PBMCs or a T cell subset sorted from them (not recorded which). The rearrangement uses TRBV9 and TRBJ2-3, with 7 positions matching TRBD1. CDR3 sequence (DNA): TGTGCCAGCAGCTCCCGGGACAGACGCACAGATACGCAGTATTTT. It is translated as CASSSRDRRTDTQYF.